These T cell receptor beta chains were read from a single sample in a study of neurological immune-mediated disorders. A single record per CDR3 protein comes from TCRdb applying MiXCR to the 5' RACE reads. The sample gives some 14,000 distinct CDR3 sequences, roughly 10% of which show up once; 20% to 25% is in the top ten. Material for sequencing was PBMCs. Receptors were obtained from a woman aged 40-49 years in good health. Both conserved end residues are part of each CDR3. The order of the fields is V gene, CDR3 length, D gene, clone size, J gene, CDR3 DNA, CDR3 protein. A D gene is named only where the DNA matches it firmly. Not every row has a clone size; where given, it reads once, few, many or a size class.

TRBV20-1,13,TRBD1,many,TRBJ1-2,TGCAGTGCTCCGGACAGGTCGAACTATGGCTACACCTTC,CSAPDRSNYGYTF
TRBV5-1,12,.,many,TRBJ2-5,TGCGCCAGCAGCTTGGCCCCTGAGACCCAGTACTTC,CASSLAPETQYF
TRBV27,13,.,many,TRBJ1-2,TGTGCCAGCAGTTTAAGTGCCTCTGGTGGCTACACCTTC,CASSLSASGGYTF
TRBV6-2/TRBV6-3,12,.,.,TRBJ2-1,TGTGCCAGCAGTCCCCACCGGGAGCTGGCGTTCTTC,CASSPHRELAFF
TRBV5-1,14,.,many,TRBJ1-4,TGCGCCAGCACCCCAGGAGGGGAGGGAGAAAAACTGTTTTTT,CASTPGGEGEKLFF
TRBV28,13,.,medium-sized,TRBJ2-1,TGTGCCAGCCACGGGACTCCTTCTTATGAGCAGTTCTTC,CASHGTPSYEQFF
TRBV19,13,.,many,TRBJ1-2,TGTGCCAGTACGGGCAACTTAGACTATGGCTACACCTTC,CASTGNLDYGYTF
TRBV28,13,.,medium-sized,TRBJ2-1,TGTGCCAGCAGTCCCCAACCAGACAATGAGCAGTTCTTC,CASSPQPDNEQFF
TRBV20-1,13,.,many,TRBJ2-1,TGCAGTGCTAGAGTGGGAGTGTACAATGAGCAGTTCTTC,CSARVGVYNEQFF
TRBV10-3,15,TRBD1,many,TRBJ1-2,TGTGCCATCAGGGGGGATGGACAGGGTTCCCTTGGCTACACCTTC,CAIRGDGQGSLGYTF
TRBV12-3/TRBV12-4,12,.,many,TRBJ2-7,TGTGCCAGCAGGCAGATAGGGTACGAGCAGTACTTC,CASRQIGYEQYF
TRBV6-1,11,.,.,TRBJ1-1,TGTGCCAGCAGTGCACAACTCCTCGGTTTCTTT,CASSAQLLGFF
TRBV7-2,16,TRBD1,many,TRBJ2-5,TGTGCCAGCAGCCCCGACAGGGGGCTCTACCAAGAGACCCAGTACTTC,CASSPDRGLYQETQYF
TRBV6-5,15,.,many,TRBJ2-5,.,CASILETPTIGTQYF
TRBV4-1,18,TRBD1,many,TRBJ1-2,TGCGCCAGCAGCCAAGTGTTGTACAGGGGCCATTCTAACTATGGCTACACCTTC,CASSQVLYRGHSNYGYTF
TRBV3-1,16,.,many,TRBJ1-4,TGTGCCAGCAGCCCTGCGACCGGAGGCCGTAATGAAAAACTGTTTTTT,CASSPATGGRNEKLFF
TRBV18,13,.,many,TRBJ1-1,TGTGCCAGCTCCCAGGGCCCGAACACTGAAGCTTTCTTT,CASSQGPNTEAFF
TRBV28,21,.,.,TRBJ2-2,.,CASSLIRYEQYFGPGTGELFF
TRBV6-5,15,.,many,TRBJ1-3,TGTGCCAGCAGATCCCCGCAAAGAGCTGGAAACACCATATATTTT,CASRSPQRAGNTIYF
TRBV6-2/TRBV6-3,14,.,.,TRBJ1-5,TGTGCCAGCAGTTACATCCAGGACGATCAGCCCCAGCATTTT,CASSYIQDDQPQHF
TRBV5-6,17,.,many,TRBJ2-3,TGTGCCAGCAGCCCTGGGGTGGAGCGGCAAACCACAGATACGCAGTATTTT,CASSPGVERQTTDTQYF
TRBV7-7,14,.,many,TRBJ2-1,TGTGCCAGCAGCCCGGACGGAGCCCACAATGAGCAGTTCTTC,CASSPDGAHNEQFF